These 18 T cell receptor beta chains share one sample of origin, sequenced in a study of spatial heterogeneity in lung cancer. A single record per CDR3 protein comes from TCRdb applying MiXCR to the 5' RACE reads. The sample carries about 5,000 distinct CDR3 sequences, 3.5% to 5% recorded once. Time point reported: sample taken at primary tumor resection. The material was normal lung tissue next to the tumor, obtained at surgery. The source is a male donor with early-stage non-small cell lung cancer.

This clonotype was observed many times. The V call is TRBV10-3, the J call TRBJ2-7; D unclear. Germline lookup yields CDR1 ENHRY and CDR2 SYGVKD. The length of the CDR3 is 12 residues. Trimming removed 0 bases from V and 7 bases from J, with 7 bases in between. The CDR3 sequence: CAISESGEEQYF. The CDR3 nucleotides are TGTGCCATCAGTGAGTCTGGGGAAGAGCAGTACTTC.

The CDR3 DNA sequence: TGCGCCAGCAGCCTATCAGGGGGATGGATTTCACCCCTCCACTTT. Its translation: CASSLSGGWISPLHF. The chain joins TRBV5-1 to TRBJ1-6; 7 bases align to TRBD1. From germline, CDR1 is SGHRS and CDR2 YFSETQ. J gave up 9 bases and V 4 bases, and 10 bases lay outside the gene matches. CDR3 size: 15 residues. Full variable domain (rest looked up from reference TRBV5-1 and TRBJ1-6): KAGVTQTPRYLIKTRGQQVTLSCSPISGHRSVSWYQQTPGQGLQFLFEYFSETQRNKGNFPGRFSGRQFSNSRSEMNVSTLELGDSALYLCASSLSGGWISPLHFGNGTRLTVT.

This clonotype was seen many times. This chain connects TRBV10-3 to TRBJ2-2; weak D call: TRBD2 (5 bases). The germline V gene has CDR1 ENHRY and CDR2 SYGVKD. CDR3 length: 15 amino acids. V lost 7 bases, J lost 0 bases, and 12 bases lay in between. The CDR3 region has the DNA TGTGCCATCAACCCGTCGGACTCGAACACCGGGGAGCTGTTTTTT. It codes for CAINPSDSNTGELFF.

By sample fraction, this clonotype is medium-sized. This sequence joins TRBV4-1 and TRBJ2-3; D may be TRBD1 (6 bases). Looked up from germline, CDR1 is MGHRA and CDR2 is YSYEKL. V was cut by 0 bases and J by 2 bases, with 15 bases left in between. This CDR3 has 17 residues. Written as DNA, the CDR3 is TGCGCCAGCAGCCAAGATGACGACAGGATCTCCACAGATACGCAGTATTTT. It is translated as CASSQDDDRISTDTQYF.

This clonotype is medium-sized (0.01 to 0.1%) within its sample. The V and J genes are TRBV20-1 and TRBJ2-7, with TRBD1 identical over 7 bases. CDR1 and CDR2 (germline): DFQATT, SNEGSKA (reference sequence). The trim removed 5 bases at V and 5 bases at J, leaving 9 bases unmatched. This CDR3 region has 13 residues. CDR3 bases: TGCAGTGCTCCCGAAACAGGGGCCCACGAGCAGTACTTC. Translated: CSAPETGAHEQYF.

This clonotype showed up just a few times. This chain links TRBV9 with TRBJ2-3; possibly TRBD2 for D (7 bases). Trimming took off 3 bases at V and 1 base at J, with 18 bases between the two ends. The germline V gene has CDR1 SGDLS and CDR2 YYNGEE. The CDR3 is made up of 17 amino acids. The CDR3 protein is CASSEWGGRGGTDTQYF. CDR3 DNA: TGTGCCAGCAGCGAATGGGGGGGGCGGGGCGGCACAGATACGCAGTATTTT.

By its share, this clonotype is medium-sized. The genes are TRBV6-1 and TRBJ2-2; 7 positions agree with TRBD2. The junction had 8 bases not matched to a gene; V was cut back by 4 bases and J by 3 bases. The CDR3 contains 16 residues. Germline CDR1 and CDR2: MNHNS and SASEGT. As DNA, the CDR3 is TGTGCCAGCAGTGGGATGGCGGGAGAATACACCGGGGAGCTGTTTTTT. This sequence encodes CASSGMAGEYTGELFF.

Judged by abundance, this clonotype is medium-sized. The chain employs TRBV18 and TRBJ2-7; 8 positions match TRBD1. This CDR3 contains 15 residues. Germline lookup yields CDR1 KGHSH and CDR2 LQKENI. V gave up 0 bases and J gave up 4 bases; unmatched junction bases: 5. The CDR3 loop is CASSPPNRGTYEQYF. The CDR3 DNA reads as TGTGCCAGCTCACCACCAAACAGGGGGACTTACGAGCAGTACTTC.

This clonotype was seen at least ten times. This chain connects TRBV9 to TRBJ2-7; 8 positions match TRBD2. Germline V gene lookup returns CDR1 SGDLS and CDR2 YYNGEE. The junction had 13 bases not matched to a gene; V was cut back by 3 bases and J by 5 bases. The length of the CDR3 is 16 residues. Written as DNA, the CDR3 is TGTGCCAGCAGCGCCAAATTAGCGGGGCGTCAAGACGAGCAGTACTTC. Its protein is CASSAKLAGRQDEQYF.

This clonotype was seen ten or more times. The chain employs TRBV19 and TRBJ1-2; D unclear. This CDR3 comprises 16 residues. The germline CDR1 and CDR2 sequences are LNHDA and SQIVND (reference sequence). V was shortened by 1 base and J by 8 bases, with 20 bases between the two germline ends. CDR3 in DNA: TGTGCCAGTAGTATAGTCTCCTCAACACGCCCTATAGGCTACACCTTC. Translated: CASSIVSSTRPIGYTF.

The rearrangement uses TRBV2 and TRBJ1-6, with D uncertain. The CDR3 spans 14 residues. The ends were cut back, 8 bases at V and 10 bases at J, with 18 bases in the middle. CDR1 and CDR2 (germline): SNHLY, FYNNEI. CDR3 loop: CASLGRAVRSPLHF. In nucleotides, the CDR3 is TGTGCCAGCCTTGGGAGGGCAGTTCGGTCACCCCTCCACTTT.

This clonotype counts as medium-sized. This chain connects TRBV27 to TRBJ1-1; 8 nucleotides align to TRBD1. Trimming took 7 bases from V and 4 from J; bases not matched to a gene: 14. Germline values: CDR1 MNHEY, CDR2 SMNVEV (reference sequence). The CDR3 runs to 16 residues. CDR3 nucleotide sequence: TGTGCCAGCACCACGAGTGGGAACGACAGGGGCACTGAAGCTTTCTTT. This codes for CASTTSGNDRGTEAFF.

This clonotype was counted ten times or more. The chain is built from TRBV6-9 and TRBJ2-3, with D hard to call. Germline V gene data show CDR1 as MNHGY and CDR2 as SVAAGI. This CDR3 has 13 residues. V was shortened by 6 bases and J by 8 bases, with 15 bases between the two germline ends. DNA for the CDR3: TGTGCCAGCAGCTCGACTCTCCTATGTACGCAGTATTTT. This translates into CASSSTLLCTQYF.

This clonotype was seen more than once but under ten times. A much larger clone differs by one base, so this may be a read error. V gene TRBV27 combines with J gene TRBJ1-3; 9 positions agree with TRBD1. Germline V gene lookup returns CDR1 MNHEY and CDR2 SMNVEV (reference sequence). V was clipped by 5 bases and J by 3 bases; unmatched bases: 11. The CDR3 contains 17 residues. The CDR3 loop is CASSPPDRGWGGNTIYF. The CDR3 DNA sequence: TGTGCCAGCAGTCCGCCGGACAGGGGATGGGGTGGAAACACCATATATTTT.

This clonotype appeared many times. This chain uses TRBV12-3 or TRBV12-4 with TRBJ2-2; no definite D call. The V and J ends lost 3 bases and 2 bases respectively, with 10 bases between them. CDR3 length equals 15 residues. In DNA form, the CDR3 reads TGTGCCAGCAGTTTGGCACGGATTAACACCGGGGAGCTGTTTTTT. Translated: CASSLARINTGELFF.

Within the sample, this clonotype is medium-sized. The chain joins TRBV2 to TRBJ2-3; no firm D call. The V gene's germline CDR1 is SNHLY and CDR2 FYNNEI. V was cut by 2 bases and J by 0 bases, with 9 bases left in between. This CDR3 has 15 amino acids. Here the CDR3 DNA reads TGTGCCAGCAGTGAACCTGGCGGCAGCACAGATACGCAGTATTTT. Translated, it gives CASSEPGGSTDTQYF.

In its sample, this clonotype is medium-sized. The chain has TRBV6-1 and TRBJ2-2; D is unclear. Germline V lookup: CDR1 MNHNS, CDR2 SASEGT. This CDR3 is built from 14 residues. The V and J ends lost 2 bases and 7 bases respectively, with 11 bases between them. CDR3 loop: CASSEISWVGELFF. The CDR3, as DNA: TGTGCCAGCAGTGAAATTAGCTGGGTCGGGGAGCTGTTTTTT.

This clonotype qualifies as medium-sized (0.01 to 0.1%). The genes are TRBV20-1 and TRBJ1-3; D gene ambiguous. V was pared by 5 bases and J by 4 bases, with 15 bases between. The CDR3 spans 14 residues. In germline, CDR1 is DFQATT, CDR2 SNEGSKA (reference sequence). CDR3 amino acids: CSAADEAGGNTIYF. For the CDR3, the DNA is TGCAGTGCTGCGGACGAAGCGGGGGGAAACACCATATATTTT.